This note documents a single TCR beta chain sequence. This CDR3 has 14 amino acids. Trimming cost V 5 bases and J 7 bases; bases outside gene matches: 5. The germline V gene has CDR1 SGHTA and CDR2 FQGTGA. Here immunoSEQ multiplex PCR was the method, and the copy in TCRdb shows in-frame clones only, minus some. The sample has tens of thousands of clones, about 89% seen once. The record originates from a study of PD-L1 blockade in urothelial cancer. On the study more broadly: Patients took up atezolizumab in about 2014 at 1,200 mg intravenously every 3 weeks. About 85% of the 29 patients were men whose urothelial cancer was bladder-origin. Each blood sample yielded a median of 141,255 T cells.

Time point: pretreatment peripheral blood. The sample here was PBMCs, taken around atezolizumab (anti-PD-L1) treatment. The clonotype was recovered from a woman older than 75 with urothelial cancer. This rearrangement joins TRBV7-3 to TRBJ2-1; 10 nucleotides line up with TRBD1. CDR3 in amino acids: CASSPDRGRNEQFF. As DNA, the CDR3 is TGTGCCAGCAGCCCCGACAGGGGGCGGAATGAGCAGTTCTTC.